The 5 T cell receptor beta chains in this list originate from one sample, sequenced in a study of blood T cells in healthy people across ages. Alongside a J-beta primer mix, a sample-barcoded 5' primer served in a second PCR lasting about 7 to 11 cycles. One entry per CDR3 protein, called by TCRdb with MiXCR from the 5' RACE reads. Here the sample spans hundreds of thousands of distinct CDR3 sequences, approximately 30% being singletons. The material sequenced was blood. All receptors derive from an elderly woman in good health.

This clonotype was picked up a small number of times. The chain is built from TRBV11-2 and TRBJ2-1, with a tentative D call TRBD1 (8 bases). The CDR3 length is 17 residues. Germline CDR1 reads SGHAT; CDR2 reads FQNNGV. V was cut by 0 bases and J by 9 bases, with 21 bases left in between. CDR3 in amino acids: CASSLDVRQGREVEQFF. The CDR3 coding sequence is TGTGCCAGCAGCTTAGATGTTCGACAGGGGAGGGAGGTTGAGCAGTTCTTC. The full variable domain, in which reference TRBV11-2 and TRBJ2-1 provide the parts outside the CDR3, is EAGVAQSPRYKIIEKRQSVAFWCNPISGHATLYWYQQILGQGPKLLIQFQNNGVVDDSQLPKDRFSAERLKGVDSTLKIQPAKLEDSAVYLCASSLDVRQGREVEQFFGPGTRLTVL.

This clonotype was seen ten or more times. V usage is TRBV7-2 and J usage is TRBJ1-4; no firm D call. V shed 3 bases and J shed 0 bases, with 8 bases lying between them. Germline CDR1 reads SGHTA; CDR2 reads FQGNSA. The length of the CDR3 is 15 residues. The CDR3 sequence is CASSLDPATNEKLFF. The CDR3, as DNA: TGTGCCAGCAGCTTGGACCCTGCAACTAATGAAAAACTGTTTTTT. The full variable domain, rest sourced from reference TRBV7-2 and TRBJ1-4, is GAGVSQSPSNKVTEKGKDVELRCDPISGHTALYWYRQSLGQGLEFLIYFQGNSAPDKSGLPSDRFSAERTGGSVSTLTIQRTQQEDSAVYLCASSLDPATNEKLFFGSGTQLSVL.

This clonotype was seen many times. This chain connects TRBV20-1 to TRBJ2-4, with D possibly being TRBD1 (6 bases). Trimming removed 6 bases at V and 8 bases at J, with 20 bases between. The CDR3 spans 14 residues. Germline-derived CDR1 and CDR2 are DFQATT and SNEGSKA (reference sequence). The CDR3 here is CSATYREKNHIQYF. The DNA for the CDR3 is TGCAGTGCCACCTACAGGGAGAAGAATCACATTCAGTACTTC.

This clonotype has a count of ten or more. The chain employs TRBV7-2 and TRBJ2-2; D gene uncertain. Germline CDR1 SGHTA, CDR2 FQGNSA. The CDR3 consists of 16 residues. Trimming took 1 base from V and 6 from J, leaving 15 bases between them. The CDR3 loop is CASSLVTPGSPGELFF. The CDR3 bases are TGTGCCAGCAGCTTAGTAACTCCGGGTAGCCCCGGGGAGCTGTTTTTT.

Of note for this clonotype: A clone one base away is much larger, so this may be a read error. CDR3 in amino acids: CASSQTRGPRETQYF. CDR3 nucleotides: TGTGCCAGCAGCCAGACTAGAGGGCCCCGGGAGACCCAGTACTTC. The V and J genes are TRBV4-2 and TRBJ2-5; D perhaps matches TRBD2 (6 bases). Trimming took 3 bases from V and 5 from J, leaving 16 bases between them. Germline CDR1 reads LGHNA; CDR2 reads YNFKEQ. CDR3 length: 15 residues.